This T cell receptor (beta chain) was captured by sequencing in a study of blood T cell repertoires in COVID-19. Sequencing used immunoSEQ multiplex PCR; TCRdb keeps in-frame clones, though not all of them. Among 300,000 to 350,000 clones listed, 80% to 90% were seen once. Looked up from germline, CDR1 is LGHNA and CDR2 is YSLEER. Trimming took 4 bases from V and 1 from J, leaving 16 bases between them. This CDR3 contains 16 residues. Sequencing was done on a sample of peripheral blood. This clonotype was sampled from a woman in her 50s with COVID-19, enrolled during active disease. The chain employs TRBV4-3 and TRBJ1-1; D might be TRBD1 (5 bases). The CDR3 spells CASSPHPGQGNTEAFF. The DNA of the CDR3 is TGCGCCAGCAGCCCACACCCTGGGCAGGGGAACACTGAAGCTTTCTTT.